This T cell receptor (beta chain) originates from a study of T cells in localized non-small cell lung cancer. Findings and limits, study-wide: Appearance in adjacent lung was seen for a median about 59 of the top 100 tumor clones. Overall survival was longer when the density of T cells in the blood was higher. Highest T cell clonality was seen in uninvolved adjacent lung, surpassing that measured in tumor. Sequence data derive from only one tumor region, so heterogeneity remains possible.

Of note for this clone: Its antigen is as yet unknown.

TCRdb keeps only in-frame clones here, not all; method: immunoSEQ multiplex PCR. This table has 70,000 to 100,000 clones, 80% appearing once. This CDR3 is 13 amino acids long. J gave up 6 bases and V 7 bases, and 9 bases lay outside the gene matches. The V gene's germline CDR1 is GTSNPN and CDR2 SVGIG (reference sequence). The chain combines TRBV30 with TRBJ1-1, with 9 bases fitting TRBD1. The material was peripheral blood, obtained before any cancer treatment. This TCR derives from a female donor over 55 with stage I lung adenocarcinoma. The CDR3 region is CASRWGQGSEAFF. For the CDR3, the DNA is TGTGCCTCCCGCTGGGGACAGGGTTCTGAAGCTTTCTTT.